This T cell receptor beta chain was profiled in a study of OX40 agonist ivuxolimab in advanced cancers. Study background: Among those treated, three patients had partial responses, one with hepatocellular carcinoma and two with cutaneous melanoma.

The CDR3 extends over 14 amino acids. CDR1 MDHEN and CDR2 SYDVKM come from the germline V gene. The ends were cut back, 8 bases at V and 3 bases at J, with 14 bases in the middle. For this clone: Its antigen is as yet unknown.

Some clones are missing from TCRdb's copy, which holds only in-frame ones; the method was immunoSEQ multiplex PCR. The table shows about 32,000 clones, with approximately 89% occurring only once. Study-level results: Expanded clones tended on average to be more numerous among CD8+ T cells than CD4+.

The source of this sequence is an adult with an advanced solid tumor such as melanoma, head and neck, liver or kidney cancer. Source: CD4+ or CD8+ T cells sorted from blood, taken in a trial of the OX40 agonist ivuxolimab. V usage is TRBV28 and J usage is TRBJ1-5; the D gene is possibly TRBD1 (6 bases). The CDR3 nucleotides are TGTGCCAGCGAAGGGGGGAGAAACAATCAGCCCCAGCATTTT. Protein product: CASEGGRNNQPQHF. The variable domain in full, completed from reference TRBV28 and TRBJ1-5, reads DVKVTQSSRYLVKRTGEKVFLECVQDMDHENMFWYRQDPGLGLRLIYFSYDVKMKEKGDIPEGYSVSREKKERFSLILESASTNQTSMYLCASEGGRNNQPQHFGDGTRLSIL.